These 2 T cell receptor beta chains originate from one sample sequenced in a study of early stage breast cancer tumors. Using immunoSEQ multiplex PCR, the repertoire was profiled, and TCRdb retains in-frame clones only, with some absent. Of approximately 48,000 clones listed, 80% to 95% are singletons. The source material was blood. Receptors originate from a person between 65 and 79 years old with breast cancer.

The rearrangement joins TRBV6-9 to TRBJ1-2; 7 bases are a match to TRBD1. The V and J ends lost 5 bases and 3 bases, in that order; junction bases with no gene match: 6. The CDR3 is 14 amino acids. CDR1 and CDR2 (germline): MNHGY, SVAAGI. The CDR3 reads CASSAVGQDYGYTF. The CDR3 nucleotides are TGTGCCAGCAGTGCCGTAGGACAGGACTATGGCTACACCTTC.

The rearrangement links TRBV19 to TRBJ1-2, with TRBD1 matching over 10 bases. Germline CDR1 is LNHDA and CDR2 is SQIVND (reference sequence). V was clipped by 11 bases and J by 3 bases; unmatched bases: 6. CDR3 length equals 13 residues. In nucleotides, the CDR3 is TGTGCCGGCCGGGACAGGGGCGACTATGGCTACACCTTC. It codes for CAGRDRGDYGYTF. Full variable domain (rest looked up from reference TRBV19 and TRBJ1-2): DGGITQSPKYLFRKEGQNVTLSCEQNLNHDAMYWYRQDPGQGLRLIYYSQIVNDFQKGDIAEGYSVSREKKESFPLTVTSAQKNPTAFYLCAGRDRGDYGYTFGSGTRLTVV.